This T cell receptor beta chain stems from a study of blood T cell repertoires in COVID-19. Whole-study context: Specimens from acute and convalescent COVID-19 originated in the United States, Italy and Spain. Sample material is recorded as cDNA or gDNA derived from T cells, B-cell-depleted T cells, or PBMCs.

Authors' processing steps: The assay estimated nucleated cells by amplifying reference gene primers. Using immunoSEQ multiplex PCR, the repertoire was profiled, and TCRdb retains in-frame clones only, with some absent. V and J calls and clone size are copied from that table; D and trimming were computed from the DNA. Of about 100,000 clones in the sample, around four fifths are singletons; the top ten hold around 15%. The CDR3 runs to 15 residues. Trimming removed 2 bases at V and 6 bases at J, with 14 bases between. The V gene's germline CDR1 is GTSNPN and CDR2 SVGIG (reference sequence). This clone was observed a single time.

The chain links TRBV30 to TRBJ1-6; no clear D. The specimen was peripheral blood. The TCR was taken from a man aged 50 or older with active or convalescent COVID-19. For the CDR3, the DNA is TGTGCCTGGAGTCACCTCTCAACAAGTAATTCACCCCTCCACTTT. This translates into CAWSHLSTSNSPLHF.